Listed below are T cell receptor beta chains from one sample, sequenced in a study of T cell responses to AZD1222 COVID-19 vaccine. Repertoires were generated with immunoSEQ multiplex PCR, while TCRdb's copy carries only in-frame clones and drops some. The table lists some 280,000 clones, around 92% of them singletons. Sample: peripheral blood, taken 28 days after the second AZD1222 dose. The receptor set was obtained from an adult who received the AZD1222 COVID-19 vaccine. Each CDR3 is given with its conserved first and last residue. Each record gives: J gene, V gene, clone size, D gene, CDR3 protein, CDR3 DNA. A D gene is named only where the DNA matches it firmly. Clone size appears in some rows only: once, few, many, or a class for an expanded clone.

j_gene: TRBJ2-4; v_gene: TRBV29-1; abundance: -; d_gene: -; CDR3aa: CSVTRAQRDIQYF; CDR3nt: TGCAGCGTTACCCGTGCCCAGAGGGACATTCAGTACTTC
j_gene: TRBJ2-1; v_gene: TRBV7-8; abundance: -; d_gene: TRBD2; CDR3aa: CASSSRGAGGPGDEQFF; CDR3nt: TGTGCCAGCAGCTCCCGGGGGGCGGGAGGGCCCGGGGATGAGCAGTTCTTC
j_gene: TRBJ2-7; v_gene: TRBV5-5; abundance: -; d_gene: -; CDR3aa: CASSRRDGAYEQYF; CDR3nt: TGTGCCAGCAGCCGCCGGGACGGAGCCTACGAGCAGTACTTC
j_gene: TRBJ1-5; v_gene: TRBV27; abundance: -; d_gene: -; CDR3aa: CASSLSVDSNQPQHF; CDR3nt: TGTGCCAGCAGTTTATCCGTCGATAGCAATCAGCCCCAGCATTTT
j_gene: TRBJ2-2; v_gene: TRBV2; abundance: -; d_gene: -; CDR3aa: CATGLDANTGELFF; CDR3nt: TGTGCCACCGGATTGGACGCGAACACCGGGGAGCTGTTTTTT
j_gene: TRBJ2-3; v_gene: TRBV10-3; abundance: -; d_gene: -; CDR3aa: CAISDQDTQYF; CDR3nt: TGTGCCATCAGTGATCAAGATACGCAGTATTTT
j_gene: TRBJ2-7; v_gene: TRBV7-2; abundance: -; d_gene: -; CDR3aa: CASSLTGFTYEQYF; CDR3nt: TGTGCCAGCAGCTTAACCGGGTTCACCTACGAGCAGTACTTC
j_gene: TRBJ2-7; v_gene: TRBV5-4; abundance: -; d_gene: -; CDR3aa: CASSLVGSYEQYF; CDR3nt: TGTGCCAGCAGCTTGGTAGGTTCCTACGAGCAGTACTTC
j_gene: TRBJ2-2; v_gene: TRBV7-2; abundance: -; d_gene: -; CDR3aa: CASSPRNTGELFF; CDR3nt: TGTGCCAGCAGCCCCCGGAACACCGGGGAGCTGTTTTTT
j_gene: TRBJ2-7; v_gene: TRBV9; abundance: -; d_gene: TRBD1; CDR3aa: CASSVGQGVIYEQYF; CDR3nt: TGTGCCAGCAGCGTAGGGCAGGGGGTGATCTACGAGCAGTACTTC
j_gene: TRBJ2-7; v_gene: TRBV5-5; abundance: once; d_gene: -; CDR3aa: CASRLRDGSYEQYF; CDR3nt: TGTGCCAGCAGGCTTCGGGACGGCTCCTACGAGCAGTACTTC
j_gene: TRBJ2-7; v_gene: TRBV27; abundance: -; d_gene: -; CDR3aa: CASSKGVQSSYEQYF; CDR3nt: TGTGCCAGTAGTAAGGGGGTTCAATCCTCCTACGAGCAGTACTTC
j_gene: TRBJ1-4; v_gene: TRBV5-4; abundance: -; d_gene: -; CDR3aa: CASSLGQGGNEKLFF; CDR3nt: TGTGCCAGCAGCTTGGGGCAGGGCGGTAATGAAAAACTGTTTTTT
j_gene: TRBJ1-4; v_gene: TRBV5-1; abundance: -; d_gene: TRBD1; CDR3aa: CASSTTGEGEKLFF; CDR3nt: TGCGCCAGCAGCACGACAGGGGAAGGTGAAAAACTGTTTTTT
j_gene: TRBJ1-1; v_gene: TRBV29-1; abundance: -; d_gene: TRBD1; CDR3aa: CSVTGGSTEAFF; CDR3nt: TGCAGCGTCACAGGGGGCAGTACTGAAGCTTTCTTT
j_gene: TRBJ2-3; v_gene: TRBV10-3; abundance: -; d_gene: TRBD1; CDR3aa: CATDDRGQGTNTQYF; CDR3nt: TGTGCCACCGACGATCGGGGACAGGGAACGAATACGCAGTATTTT
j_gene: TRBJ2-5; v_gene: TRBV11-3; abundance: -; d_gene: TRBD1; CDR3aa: CASSFRGRETQYF; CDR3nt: TGTGCCAGCAGCTTCAGGGGGCGGGAGACCCAGTACTTC
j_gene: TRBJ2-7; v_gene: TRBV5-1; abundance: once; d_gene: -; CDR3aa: CASSTPSYEQYF; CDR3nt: TGCGCCAGCAGCACCCCTTCCTACGAGCAGTACTTC
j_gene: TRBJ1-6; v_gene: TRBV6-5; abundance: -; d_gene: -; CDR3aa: CASSWSGSPLHF; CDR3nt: TGTGCCAGCAGTTGGAGCGGGTCACCCCTCCACTTT
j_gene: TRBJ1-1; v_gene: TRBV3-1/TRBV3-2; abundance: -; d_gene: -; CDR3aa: CASSLVNTEAFF; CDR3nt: TGTGCCAGCAGCTTAGTGAACACTGAAGCTTTCTTT
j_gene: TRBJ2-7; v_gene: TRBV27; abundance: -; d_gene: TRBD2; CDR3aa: CASSPRLWTSGSLYEQYF; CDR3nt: TGTGCCAGCAGTCCCCGACTGTGGACTAGCGGGAGCCTGTACGAGCAGTACTTC
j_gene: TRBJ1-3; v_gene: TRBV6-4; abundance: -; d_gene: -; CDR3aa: CASSDSTGGSGNTIYF; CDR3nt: TGTGCCAGCAGTGACTCCACAGGCGGTTCTGGAAACACCATATATTTT
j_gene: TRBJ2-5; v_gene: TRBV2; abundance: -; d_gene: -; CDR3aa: CASRAGQGIKTQYF; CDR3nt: TGTGCCAGCAGGGCCGGGCAGGGCATTAAGACCCAGTACTTC
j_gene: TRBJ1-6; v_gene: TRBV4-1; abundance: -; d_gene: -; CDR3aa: CASSQVPLGTALLSPLHF; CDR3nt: TGCGCCAGCAGCCAGGTTCCTTTGGGGACGGCGCTTCTTTCACCCCTCCACTTT